A selection of T cell receptor beta chains follows, all from one sample in a study of cytomegalovirus exposure and HLA in healthy donors. Sequenced by immunoSEQ multiplex PCR; TCRdb stores in-frame clones only, minus some. The sample consists of around 45,000 clones, around 90% of them appearing once. The sample was PBMCs. These TCRs come from a man between 18 and 29 years old in good health and CMV-seronegative. CDR3s include the opening cysteine and the closing phenylalanine or tryptophan. D genes are given only for firm matches. Only part of the rows carry a size: once, few, many, or a class if the clone is expanded.

J | D | V | size | CDR3 | DNA
TRBJ2-1 | TRBD2 | TRBV7-8 | . | CASSSRTSGINEQFF | TGTGCCAGCAGCTCCAGGACTAGCGGGATAAATGAGCAGTTCTTC
TRBJ1-1 | . | TRBV4-2 | once | CASSRGVYDTEAFF | TGTGCCAGCAGCCGGGGGGTTTATGACACTGAAGCTTTCTTT
TRBJ2-5 | TRBD2 | TRBV15 | . | CATSREGLAGPETQYF | TGTGCCACCAGCAGAGAAGGACTAGCGGGGCCAGAGACCCAGTACTTC
TRBJ2-2 | TRBD1 | TRBV9 | . | CASSIIDRGYTGELFF | TGTGCCAGCAGCATAATAGACAGGGGTTACACCGGGGAGCTGTTTTTT
TRBJ2-4 | TRBD2 | TRBV11-2 | few | CASSPPVLAGGTNIQYF | TGTGCCAGCAGCCCCCCAGTCTTGGCGGGGGGAACAAACATTCAGTACTTC
TRBJ1-1 | TRBD1 | TRBV7-8 | . | CASSPDRFTPNTEAFF | TGTGCCAGCAGCCCGGACAGGTTTACTCCGAACACTGAAGCTTTCTTT
TRBJ2-1 | TRBD2 | TRBV18 | . | CASSRLAGGQAYNEQFF | TGTGCCAGCTCACGACTAGCGGGGGGTCAGGCCTACAATGAGCAGTTCTTC
TRBJ2-3 | TRBD1 | TRBV5-6 | . | CASSSGTGTDTQYF | TGTGCCAGCAGCTCAGGGACAGGGACAGATACGCAGTATTTT
TRBJ1-1 | . | TRBV9 | . | CASSVAGNTEAFF | TGTGCCAGCAGCGTGGCGGGGAACACTGAAGCTTTCTTT
TRBJ2-3 | TRBD2 | TRBV10-3 | . | CAISGTRTSSDPDTQYF | TGTGCCATCAGTGGGACTCGGACTAGCTCGGACCCAGATACGCAGTATTTT
TRBJ1-3 | . | TRBV6-6 | . | CASSTLLGGAGNTIYF | TGTGCCAGCAGTACCTTACTCGGGGGGGCTGGAAACACCATATATTTT
TRBJ2-1 | . | TRBV7-2 | . | CASSLNGGSRNEQFF | TGTGCCAGCAGCTTAAATGGGGGGTCTAGGAATGAGCAGTTCTTC
TRBJ2-7 | . | TRBV2 | . | CASTTGHPYEQYF | TGTGCCAGCACTACGGGACACCCCTACGAGCAGTACTTC
TRBJ1-2 | . | TRBV19 | . | CASRSGDIDSYGYTF | TGTGCCAGTAGATCCGGGGACATCGACTCCTATGGCTACACCTTC
TRBJ2-2 | TRBD1 | TRBV11-2 | . | CASSSDRGWTGELFF | TGTGCCAGCAGCTCGGACAGGGGTTGGACCGGGGAGCTGTTTTTT
TRBJ2-7 | TRBD1 | TRBV6-5 | . | CASTGDRNPYEQYF | TGTGCCAGCACCGGGGACAGGAACCCCTACGAGCAGTACTTC
TRBJ1-6 | TRBD1 | TRBV6-4 | . | CASSDSPGQGSNSPLHF | TGTGCCAGCAGTGACTCCCCGGGACAGGGATCGAATTCACCCCTCCACTTT
TRBJ1-5 | TRBD1 | TRBV6-4 | . | CASSLGQERYCSQPQHF | TGTGCCAGCAGCCTTGGACAGGAAAGGTATTGTAGTCAGCCCCAGCATTTT
TRBJ2-1 | . | TRBV29-1 | . | CSVRGGDEQFF | TGCAGCGTTAGGGGGGGGGATGAGCAGTTCTTC
TRBJ2-4 | TRBD2 | TRBV18 | . | CASSVTSGSFKNIQYF | TGTGCCAGCTCAGTCACTAGCGGGAGTTTCAAAAACATTCAGTACTTC
TRBJ2-2 | TRBD1 | TRBV5-1 | . | CASSLDSQGMSTGELFF | TGCGCCAGCAGCTTGGATTCACAGGGGATGTCGACCGGGGAGCTGTTTTTT
TRBJ2-7 | TRBD1 | TRBV7-9 | . | CASSLVGGQGAWTYEQYF | TGTGCCAGCAGCTTAGTCGGAGGGCAGGGGGCTTGGACCTACGAGCAGTACTTC
TRBJ2-1 | . | TRBV25-1 | once | CASSVGWNEQFF | TGTGCCAGCAGTGTCGGTTGGAATGAGCAGTTCTTC
TRBJ2-3 | TRBD1 | TRBV10-3 | . | CAIRGDREDTQYF | TGTGCCATCAGGGGGGACAGGGAGGATACGCAGTATTTT
TRBJ2-7 | . | TRBV20-1 | . | CSASRGYEQYF | TGCAGTGCTAGCAGGGGCTACGAGCAGTACTTC
TRBJ1-1 | . | TRBV7-7 | . | CASSKDTNTEAFF | TGTGCTAGCAGCAAGGACACGAACACTGAAGCTTTCTTT
TRBJ2-7 | . | TRBV9 | . | CASSVGTGTVKEQYF | TGTGCCAGCAGCGTAGGAACAGGGACGGTAAAGGAGCAGTACTTC
TRBJ2-1 | TRBD2 | TRBV9 | few | CASSVVSGSPDEQFF | TGTGCCAGCAGCGTAGTAAGCGGGAGTCCTGATGAGCAGTTCTTC
TRBJ2-7 | TRBD1 | TRBV6-1 | . | CASSERDRDYEQYF | TGTGCCAGCAGTGAGAGGGACAGGGACTACGAGCAGTACTTC
TRBJ2-1 | TRBD1 | TRBV2 | . | CASSEEDRIYDEQFF | TGTGCCAGCAGTGAAGAGGACAGGATCTACGATGAGCAGTTCTTC
TRBJ2-3 | . | TRBV2 | . | CASTTGYTDTQYF | TGTGCCAGCACCACTGGTTACACAGATACGCAGTATTTT
TRBJ2-7 | . | TRBV4-3 | . | CASSRDTSYEQYF | TGCGCCAGCAGCCGGGACACCTCCTACGAGCAGTACTTC
TRBJ2-3 | TRBD1 | TRBV9 | . | CASSVIPGQGTTDTQYF | TGTGCCAGCAGCGTTATACCGGGACAGGGGACCACAGATACGCAGTATTTT
TRBJ2-5 | . | TRBV19 | . | CASSIGQGQETQYF | TGTGCCAGTAGTATCGGGCAGGGCCAAGAGACCCAGTACTTC
TRBJ1-1 | . | TRBV6-6 | . | CASSYPAGVFDTEAFF | TGTGCCAGCAGTTATCCCGCAGGGGTATTCGACACTGAAGCTTTCTTT